Sequencing of this TCR beta chain was carried out in a study of shared clonotypes between healthy human individuals. Study information: In total, the donors were a couple of women and three men aged 18 to 49. Study-wide points: The study's rarefaction showed incomplete sorted-subset sequencing despite large depth. Measured sharing among donors was expected to vary with sequencing depth.

CD4+ cells yielded CD45RA+ naive and CD45RA-negative memory subsets. Profiled with immunoSEQ multiplex PCR; TCRdb holds only in-frame clones, not every one. The data show 2 million to 2.5 million clones, approximately 95% seen once. CDR3 length: 17 amino acids. The ends were cut back, 3 bases at V and 0 bases at J, with 12 bases in the middle. Germline V CDR1 and CDR2: MNHNS, SASEGT. As to this clone: No antigen is known for it.

Sequenced input: naive CD4+ T cells from PBMCs. Subset specified: CD45RA+ positively selected. The chain links TRBV6-1 to TRBJ2-6; a weak D match, TRBD2 (6 bases). This clonotype originated in a man between 18 and 35 years old in good health. Some clones in this sample may be carry-over from other donors' samples. CDR3 loop: CASSEVWEVSGANVLTF. As DNA, the CDR3 is TGTGCCAGCAGTGAGGTTTGGGAGGTCTCTGGGGCCAACGTCCTGACTTTC.